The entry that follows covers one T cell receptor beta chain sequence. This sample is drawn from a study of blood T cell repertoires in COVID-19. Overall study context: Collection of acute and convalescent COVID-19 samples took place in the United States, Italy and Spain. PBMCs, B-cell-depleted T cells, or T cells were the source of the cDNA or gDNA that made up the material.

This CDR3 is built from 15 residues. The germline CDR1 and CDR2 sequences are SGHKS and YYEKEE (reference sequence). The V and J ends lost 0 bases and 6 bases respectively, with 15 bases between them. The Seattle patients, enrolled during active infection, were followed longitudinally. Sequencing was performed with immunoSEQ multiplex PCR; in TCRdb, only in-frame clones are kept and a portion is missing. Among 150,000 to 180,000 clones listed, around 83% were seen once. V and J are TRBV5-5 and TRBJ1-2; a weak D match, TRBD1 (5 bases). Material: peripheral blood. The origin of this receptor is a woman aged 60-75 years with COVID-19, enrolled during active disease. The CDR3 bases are TGTGCCAGCAGCTTGGTATCGGCAGGGAGGAATGGCTACACCTTC. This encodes CASSLVSAGRNGYTF.